The 22 T cell receptor beta chains below all came from one sample that was sequenced in a study of OX40 agonist ivuxolimab in advanced cancers. The repertoire was sequenced with immunoSEQ multiplex PCR; TCRdb's copy has only in-frame clones and lacks some. Found here are some 85,000 clones, roughly 88% of them singletons; the top ten hold around 0.3%. The sequenced sample was CD4+ or CD8+ T cells sorted from blood, obtained in a trial of the OX40 agonist ivuxolimab. These receptor sequences come from an adult with an advanced solid tumor such as melanoma, head and neck, liver or kidney cancer.

The chain employs TRBV18 and TRBJ1-6; D possibly corresponds to TRBD1 (6 bases). Trimming removed 4 bases from V and 9 bases from J, with 16 bases in between. Germline lookup yields CDR1 KGHSH and CDR2 LQKENI. The CDR3 runs 15 residues. The CDR3 reads CASSLPGGASSPLHF. CDR3 DNA sequence: TGTGCCAGCTCACTTCCCGGGGGCGCGAGTTCACCCCTCCACTTT.

About this clone: The junction departs from germline at one end; a sequencing error may be responsible. The chain has TRBV6-5 and TRBJ1-3; D remains unclear. Germline loops: CDR1 MNHEY, CDR2 SVGAGI. The CDR3 runs to 15 residues. The CDR3 DNA reads as TGTGCCAGCAGTTACTATGAGAGGGCTGGTAACACCATATATTTT. Its protein is CASSYYERAGNTIYF.

V and J are TRBV27 and TRBJ1-5, with TRBD1 matching over 7 bases. Trimming removed 7 bases from V and 1 base from J; junction bases left unmatched: 10. The CDR3 spans 16 residues. Germline V gene lookup returns CDR1 MNHEY and CDR2 SMNVEV (reference sequence). The CDR3 nucleotides are TGTGCCAGCACCCTGACAGGGTGGGGGAGCAATCAGCCCCAGCATTTT. Residues: CASTLTGWGSNQPQHF.

The rearrangement joins TRBV6-5 to TRBJ1-2, with 8 bases matching TRBD1. This CDR3 has 14 residues. V dropped 2 bases and J dropped 5; count of bases not matched to a gene: 4. Germline V gene data show CDR1 as MNHEY and CDR2 as SVGAGI. In nucleotides, the CDR3 is TGTGCCAGCAGTTACATCGACAGGGGATATGGCTACACCTTC. It codes for CASSYIDRGYGYTF.

The gene calls are TRBV2 and TRBJ1-5; D is undetermined. Trimming took off 1 base at V and 7 bases at J, with 14 bases between the two ends. The CDR3 extends over 15 amino acids. Germline-derived CDR1 and CDR2 are SNHLY and FYNNEI. CDR3 sequence: CASSEVSTVRQPQHF. The DNA for the CDR3 is TGTGCCAGCAGTGAAGTGTCTACAGTAAGGCAGCCCCAGCATTTT.

This clone was observed once. This chain joins TRBV10-3 and TRBJ2-5, with 9 nucleotides matching TRBD1. This CDR3 contains 13 residues. The V gene's germline CDR1 is ENHRY and CDR2 SYGVKD. The junction had 7 bases not matched to a gene; V was cut back by 10 bases and J by 4 bases. The CDR3 reads CASNTGGVETQYF. The CDR3 region has the DNA TGTGCCAGTAATACAGGGGGCGTAGAGACCCAGTACTTC.

This chain links TRBV19 with TRBJ2-4; 8 bases are a match to TRBD1. The CDR3 runs to 15 residues. Looked up from germline, CDR1 is LNHDA and CDR2 is SQIVND (reference sequence). The V and J ends lost 7 bases and 3 bases, in that order; junction bases with no gene match: 8. CDR3 amino acids: CASMSQGAGKNIQYF. CDR3 DNA: TGTGCCAGTATGTCCCAGGGGGCTGGCAAAAACATTCAGTACTTC.

The V and J genes are TRBV7-9 and TRBJ2-3; D ambiguous. Germline V gives CDR1 SEHNR, CDR2 FQNEAQ (reference sequence). The length of the CDR3 is 12 residues. Trimming shortened V by 7 bases and J by 5 bases, and 10 bases separated the two germline ends. In DNA form, the CDR3 reads TGTGCCAGCAAGGAAACTGGAGATACGCAGTATTTT. Translation: CASKETGDTQYF.

The chain has TRBV2 and TRBJ2-3; D is undetermined. V was clipped by 4 bases and J by 4 bases, with 6 bases between them. Per the germline V gene, CDR1 is SNHLY and CDR2 is FYNNEI. The CDR3 totals 12 residues. CDR3 nucleotide sequence: TGTGCCAGCAGTGCCCAGGCAGATACGCAGTATTTT. Translating gives CASSAQADTQYF. Variable domain in full (rest from reference TRBV2 and TRBJ2-3): EPEVTQTPSHQVTQMGQEVILRCVPISNHLYFYWYRQILGQKVEFLVSFYNNEISEKSEIFDDQFSVERPDGSNFTLKIRSTKLEDSAMYFCASSAQADTQYFGPGTRLTVL.

The chain recombines TRBV7-9 with TRBJ2-1; 7 bases fit TRBD1. CDR1 and CDR2 from the germline V gene are SEHNR and FQNEAQ (reference sequence). The ends lost 1 base at V and 6 bases at J; junction bases unmatched: 6. The CDR3 extends over 15 amino acids. CDR3 amino acids: CASSLDGRGFNEQFF. As DNA, the CDR3 is TGTGCCAGCAGCTTAGATGGCAGGGGGTTCAATGAGCAGTTCTTC.

This rearrangement joins TRBV2 to TRBJ1-1, with 8 bases aligning to TRBD1. The junction had 9 bases not matched to a gene; V was cut back by 2 bases and J by 4 bases. The V gene's germline CDR1 is SNHLY and CDR2 FYNNEI. The CDR3 has 16 residues. The CDR3: CASSEQAGGVRTEAFF. CDR3 bases: TGTGCCAGCAGTGAACAAGCAGGGGGCGTCCGCACTGAAGCTTTCTTT.

Here the CDR3 reads CASSDQPGTNTGELFF. The CDR3 DNA sequence: TGCGCCAGCAGCGATCAACCGGGAACGAACACCGGGGAGCTGTTTTTT. The chain has TRBV5-1 and TRBJ2-2; tentatively, D is TRBD2 (5 bases). The germline V gene encodes CDR1 SGHRS and CDR2 YFSETQ. The V end lost 4 bases, the J end lost 0 bases, and 13 bases lay between the germline ends. This CDR3 has 16 residues.

The chain has TRBV5-6 and TRBJ2-1, with 10 bases that match TRBD2. The CDR3 is 15 residues long. V gave up 4 bases and J gave up 4 bases; unmatched junction bases: 5. CDR1 is SGHDT and CDR2 is YYEEEE in the germline V gene. The CDR3 nucleotides are TGTGCCAGCAGCATGGATAGCGGGGGGTACAATGAGCAGTTCTTC. Translating gives CASSMDSGGYNEQFF.

This clone is a singleton in its sample. The chain employs TRBV5-8 and TRBJ2-5, with D possibly matching TRBD1 (6 bases). Trimming cost V 4 bases and J 2 bases, with 12 bases left between them. Germline loops: CDR1 SGHTS, CDR2 YDEGEE. The CDR3 extends over 14 amino acids. CDR3 loop: CASSPRTEQETQYF. The CDR3 nucleotides are TGTGCCAGCAGCCCTAGGACAGAGCAAGAGACCCAGTACTTC.

The chain couples TRBV6-1 to TRBJ2-7; maybe TRBD2 (7 bases). The CDR3 is 19 residues long. Trimming left V 2 bases short and J 6 bases short, with 29 bases between. Germline V gene sequence: CDR1 MNHNS, CDR2 SASEGT. CDR3 in DNA: TGTGCCAGCAGTGAAAACTGGGGGAGGGGGTCGGGCACTAAGTCCGAGCAGTACTTC. This sequence encodes CASSENWGRGSGTKSEQYF.

CDR3 sequence: CATSIRTTGAGYTF. The CDR3 DNA reads TGTGCCACCAGCATACGAACGACAGGGGCTGGCTACACCTTC. The chain joins TRBV15 to TRBJ1-2; TRBD1 agrees at 8 bases. Germline values: CDR1 LNHNV, CDR2 YYDKDF (reference sequence). J was trimmed by 7 bases and V by 4 bases; bases with no gene match: 8. This CDR3 has 14 residues.

The J gene is TRBJ1-2, the V gene TRBV19, with D unresolved. CDR1 and CDR2 from the germline V gene are LNHDA and SQIVND (reference sequence). Trimming took 0 bases from V and 4 from J, leaving 15 bases between them. This CDR3 region has 16 residues. CDR3 sequence: CASSIDKSAPFYGYTF. The CDR3 DNA sequence: TGTGCCAGTAGTATAGATAAGTCGGCGCCGTTCTATGGCTACACCTTC. The full variable domain, with the rest looked up from reference TRBV19 and TRBJ1-2, is DGGITQSPKYLFRKEGQNVTLSCEQNLNHDAMYWYRQDPGQGLRLIYYSQIVNDFQKGDIAEGYSVSREKKESFPLTVTSAQKNPTAFYLCASSIDKSAPFYGYTFGSGTRLTVV.

CDR3 sequence: CASSLAGWGTSTDTQYF. The CDR3 DNA reads TGTGCCAGCAGCTTGGCCGGGTGGGGGACTAGCACAGATACGCAGTATTTT. This rearrangement joins TRBV5-4 to TRBJ2-3; D is possibly TRBD2 (6 bases). The CDR3 loop spans 17 amino acids. Germline values: CDR1 SGHNT, CDR2 YYREEE (reference sequence). Deletions cut 0 bases from V and 0 bases from J, with 14 bases between.

This clone was detected once. This chain uses TRBV29-1 with TRBJ1-2; D perhaps matches TRBD1 (5 bases). Trimming left V 0 bases short and J 8 bases short, with 13 bases between. This CDR3 contains 13 residues. Per the germline V gene, CDR1 is SQVTM and CDR2 is ANQGSEA. CDR3 amino acids: CSVEDRSGTGYTF. The CDR3 region has the DNA TGCAGCGTTGAAGATCGTTCGGGGACCGGCTACACCTTC. The whole variable domain, filled in from reference TRBV29-1 and TRBJ1-2, reads SAVISQKPSRDICQRGTSLTIQCQVDSQVTMMFWYRQQPGQSLTLIATANQGSEATYESGFVIDKFPISRPNLTFSTLTVSNMSPEDSSIYLCSVEDRSGTGYTFGSGTRLTVV.

V usage is TRBV20-1 and J usage is TRBJ2-5; D might be TRBD1 or TRBD2, each matching 5 bases. Germline lookup yields CDR1 DFQATT and CDR2 SNEGSKA (reference sequence). The CDR3 runs to 11 residues. Deletions cut 8 bases from V and 5 bases from J, with 12 bases between. The DNA for the CDR3 is TGCAGTATCGGCCGGGGCGAGACCCAGTACTTC. Translated: CSIGRGETQYF.

The chain employs TRBV6-1 and TRBJ1-2; D is uncertain. There are 16 residues in the CDR3. Trimming shortened V by 7 bases and J by 6 bases, and 24 bases separated the two germline ends. Germline values: CDR1 MNHNS, CDR2 SASEGT. The DNA for the CDR3 is TGTGCCAGCATTGAGAGCCTCGCTCTAGTATGGAATGGCTACACCTTC. Translating gives CASIESLALVWNGYTF.

The rearrangement uses TRBV19 and TRBJ1-1; 7 bases map to TRBD1. V lost 7 bases, J lost 4 bases, and 9 bases stayed unmatched. The CDR3 contains 14 residues. CDR1 and CDR2 (germline): LNHDA, SQIVND (reference sequence). The CDR3 loop is CASTSGQVSTEAFF. In DNA form, the CDR3 reads TGTGCCAGTACCTCAGGACAGGTGAGCACTGAAGCTTTCTTT.